The 25 T cell receptor beta chains presented below share a single source sample, sequenced in a study of technical replicates of blood from several donors (dated by TCRdb to 2015 to 2018). Receptors were amplified or captured by the immunoSEQ multiplex PCR assay. The clones in this table, taken by TCRdb from immuneACCESS, are in-frame only. Not every clone is retained; where verified, under half of the shortfall comes from an unresolved V gene, and the cause of the rest is unknown. Across this sample there are 40,000 to 60,000 clones, with 90% to 95% seen only once. 3% to 5% of the sample is held by the ten biggest clonotypes. The specimen sequenced was PBMCs. The source of these receptors is a human donor in good health. Some clones in this sample may be carry-over from other donors' samples.

This clone was observed a handful of times. The gene calls are TRBV4-3 and TRBJ2-2, with D tentatively TRBD2 (5 bases). With 3 bases removed from V and 3 bases from J, the gap between germline ends came to 17 bases. Germline V gene data show CDR1 as LGHNA and CDR2 as YSLEER. The CDR3 length is 17 residues. The CDR3 is CASSQWARAGDTGELFF. CDR3 DNA: TGCGCCAGCAGCCAGTGGGCTCGAGCCGGGGACACCGGGGAGCTGTTTTTT.

The chain links TRBV10-3 to TRBJ1-5, with D possibly TRBD1 on 5 matching bases. CDR1 ENHRY and CDR2 SYGVKD come from the germline V gene. Trimming took off 0 bases at V and 3 bases at J, with 9 bases between the two ends. There are 15 residues in the CDR3. In nucleotides, the CDR3 is TGTGCCATCAGTGAGTCACAGGCGAACAATCAGCCCCAGCATTTT. It translates to CAISESQANNQPQHF.

This clone came up once. The CDR3 DNA reads as TGTGCCACCAGCAGAGATCGGGAGAACACCGGGGAGCTGTTTTTT. It is translated as CATSRDRENTGELFF. J is TRBJ2-2 and V is TRBV15; D may be TRBD2 (5 bases). Germline CDR1 reads LNHNV; CDR2 reads YYDKDF (reference sequence). The CDR3 extends over 15 amino acids. V shed 0 bases and J shed 1 base, with 6 bases lying between them. The variable domain in full, completed from reference TRBV15 and TRBJ2-2, reads DAMVIQNPRYQVTQFGKPVTLSCSQTLNHNVMYWYQQKSSQAPKLLFHYYDKDFNNEADTPDNFQSRRPNTSFCFLDIRSPGLGDTAMYLCATSRDRENTGELFFGEGSRLTVL.

The V and J genes are TRBV4-1 and TRBJ2-1, with 13 bases lining up with TRBD2. The ends lost 3 bases at V and 8 bases at J; junction bases unmatched: 4. CDR3 length equals 15 residues. Germline lookup yields CDR1 MGHRA and CDR2 YSYEKL. CDR3 amino acids: CASSHRTSGGYEQFF. The DNA of the CDR3 is TGCGCCAGCAGCCATCGGACTAGCGGGGGCTATGAGCAGTTCTTC.

This clone was picked up one time. V is TRBV7-8 and J is TRBJ2-7; 7 bases are a match to TRBD2. The germline V gene has CDR1 SGHVS and CDR2 FQNEAQ. V dropped 5 bases and J dropped 2; count of bases not matched to a gene: 9. CDR3 size: 15 residues. The CDR3: CASSARTSPPYEQYF. CDR3 nucleotides: TGTGCCAGCAGCGCCCGGACTAGTCCGCCCTACGAGCAGTACTTC.

This clone has only one observation. The rearrangement joins TRBV5-1 to TRBJ2-2, with a weak D call TRBD1 (6 bases). This CDR3 contains 14 residues. Looked up from germline, CDR1 is SGHRS and CDR2 is YFSETQ. V lost 8 bases to trimming and J lost 5 bases, with 16 bases between them. CDR3 protein: CASLQGTGTGELFF. The CDR3 DNA reads TGCGCCAGTCTACAGGGAACCGGGACCGGGGAGCTGTTTTTT.

The chain employs TRBV6-5 and TRBJ2-7; 9 positions agree with TRBD2. The junction had 6 bases not matched to a gene; V was cut back by 7 bases and J by 2 bases. The CDR3 is 14 residues long. The germline CDR1 and CDR2 sequences are MNHEY and SVGAGI. CDR3 sequence: CASTRGLAPYEQYF. CDR3 in DNA: TGTGCCAGCACCCGCGGACTAGCGCCCTACGAGCAGTACTTC.

This sequence joins TRBV5-1 and TRBJ2-5, with 8 bases that match TRBD1. This CDR3 comprises 14 residues. The germline CDR1 and CDR2 sequences are SGHRS and YFSETQ. Trimming took 1 base from V and 4 from J; bases not matched to a gene: 3. The CDR3 protein is CASSLSGGAETQYF. DNA for the CDR3: TGCGCCAGCAGCTTGTCAGGGGGCGCAGAGACCCAGTACTTC.

The rearrangement joins TRBV6-1 to TRBJ2-2; possibly TRBD1 for D (6 bases). V lost 4 bases and J 6 bases, leaving 9 bases between the germline ends. CDR1 and CDR2 (germline): MNHNS, SASEGT. There are 13 residues in the CDR3. CDR3 protein: CASSAQGSGELFF. CDR3 bases: TGTGCCAGCAGTGCACAGGGATCCGGGGAGCTGTTTTTT.

The chain joins TRBV7-2 to TRBJ2-5; tentatively, D is TRBD1 (6 bases). CDR3 length: 13 residues. Germline lookup yields CDR1 SGHTA and CDR2 FQGNSA. V shed 5 bases and J shed 4 bases, with 11 bases lying between them. The DNA of the CDR3 is TGTGCCAGCAGCCGGACCAGGGGAGAGACCCAGTACTTC. Protein: CASSRTRGETQYF.

J is TRBJ1-2 and V is TRBV7-9; no firm D call. Germline-derived CDR1 and CDR2 are SEHNR and FQNEAQ (reference sequence). Trimming left V 4 bases short and J 2 bases short, with 8 bases between. The CDR3 extends over 13 amino acids. CDR3 loop: CASSSFMNYGYTF. CDR3 DNA sequence: TGTGCCAGCAGCTCCTTTATGAACTATGGCTACACCTTC.

This chain joins TRBV19 and TRBJ2-3, with a possible D match to TRBD2 (6 bases). Trimming removed 1 base from V and 6 bases from J, with 17 bases in between. The CDR3 covers 16 residues. The germline gives CDR1 LNHDA, CDR2 SQIVND (reference sequence). CDR3 nucleotides: TGTGCCAGTAGTATAGGGCTAGCGCCGATCCCGGATACGCAGTATTTT. It specifies CASSIGLAPIPDTQYF.

The chain uses TRBV5-6 and TRBJ1-4, with 7 positions matching TRBD1. The V gene's germline CDR1 is SGHDT and CDR2 YYEEEE. The CDR3 covers 15 residues. V trimming: 4 bases; J trimming: 3 bases; junction bases outside the gene matches: 6. CDR3 loop: CASSPYRGPNEKLFF. The CDR3 nucleotides read TGTGCCAGCAGCCCTTACAGGGGACCTAATGAAAAACTGTTTTTT.

The chain uses TRBV5-4 and TRBJ2-5, with 13 bases fitting TRBD2. CDR1 is SGHNT and CDR2 is YYREEE in the germline V gene (reference sequence). The V segment lost 3 bases and the J segment 6 bases; nucleotides outside the gene matches: 5. There are 15 residues in the CDR3. The CDR3 is CASSYTSGGGKTQYF. CDR3 sequence (DNA): TGTGCCAGCAGCTACACTAGCGGGGGGGGGAAGACCCAGTACTTC. The variable domain in full, completed from reference TRBV5-4 and TRBJ2-5, reads ETGVTQSPTHLIKTRGQQVTLRCSSQSGHNTVSWYQQALGQGPQFIFQYYREEENGRGNFPPRFSGLQFPNYSSELNVNALELDDSALYLCASSYTSGGGKTQYFGPGTRLLVL.

The V gene is TRBV5-1, the J gene TRBJ1-1; TRBD1 aligns across 9 bases. From germline, CDR1 is SGHRS and CDR2 YFSETQ. This CDR3 is 16 amino acids long. The junction had 11 bases not matched to a gene; V was cut back by 2 bases and J by 6 bases. Here the CDR3 DNA reads TGCGCCAGCAGCTTAGGACCTGGACAGGGGAAATCTGAAGCTTTCTTT. Translation: CASSLGPGQGKSEAFF.

The rearrangement links TRBV30 to TRBJ1-1; D gene uncertain. The V gene lost 6 bases and the J gene lost 10 bases, with 15 bases spanning the gap. The CDR3 runs 11 residues. CDR1 GTSNPN and CDR2 SVGIG come from the germline V gene (reference sequence). In nucleotides, the CDR3 is TGTGCCTGTCACGATCAACCCGGAGCTTTCTTT. This encodes CACHDQPGAFF.

The chain uses TRBV11-2 and TRBJ1-1, with D tentatively TRBD1 (5 bases). Per the germline V gene, CDR1 is SGHAT and CDR2 is FQNNGV. The CDR3 covers 13 residues. V dropped 4 bases and J dropped 3 bases, with 9 bases sitting between them. DNA for the CDR3: TGTGCCAGCAGCTACTTCAGGGACACTGAAGCTTTCTTT. It codes for CASSYFRDTEAFF.

In its sample, this clone was seen a few times. This chain joins TRBV5-6 and TRBJ2-4; D not resolved. V was trimmed by 6 bases and J by 0 bases, leaving 10 bases between them. CDR1 and CDR2 from the germline V gene are SGHDT and YYEEEE. The CDR3 contains 14 residues. CDR3 DNA: TGTGCCAGCACCCCCAGACTAGCCAAAAACATTCAGTACTTC. Its translation is CASTPRLAKNIQYF.

The genes are TRBV5-6 and TRBJ2-5; 8 bases fit TRBD2. In germline, CDR1 is SGHDT, CDR2 YYEEEE. The CDR3 totals 15 residues. V shed 0 bases, J shed 3 bases, and the junction held 4 bases outside the gene matches. CDR3 in amino acids: CASSLVGLGKETQYF. CDR3 nucleotide sequence: TGTGCCAGCAGCTTGGTGGGACTAGGAAAAGAGACCCAGTACTTC.

The chain carries TRBV9 and TRBJ2-1, with TRBD1 matching 7 bases. The germline CDR1 and CDR2 sequences are SGDLS and YYNGEE. The CDR3 length is 15 residues. The junction had 4 bases not matched to a gene; V was cut back by 4 bases and J by 0 bases. The CDR3 protein is CASSTGDSSYNEQFF. CDR3 in DNA: TGTGCCAGCAGCACCGGGGACAGCTCCTACAATGAGCAGTTCTTC.

The V call is TRBV2, the J call TRBJ2-1; D is possibly TRBD2 (5 bases). Looked up from germline, CDR1 is SNHLY and CDR2 is FYNNEI. V gave up 7 bases and J gave up 7 bases, with 14 bases separating them. The CDR3 has 13 amino acids. CDR3 DNA sequence: TGTGCCAGCACCTTGACGAGACTAAATGAGCAGTTCTTC. Translation: CASTLTRLNEQFF.

The genes are TRBV20-1 and TRBJ1-2; 10 bases fit TRBD1. Germline assignment: CDR1 DFQATT and CDR2 SNEGSKA (reference sequence). The CDR3 is made up of 11 amino acids. J gave up 7 bases and V 7 bases, and 3 bases lay outside the gene matches. CDR3: CSVDRGLGYTF. CDR3 in DNA: TGCAGTGTCGACAGGGGGCTTGGCTACACCTTC.

This rearrangement joins TRBV29-1 to TRBJ2-5; D gene uncertain. V was cut by 2 bases and J by 5 bases, with 9 bases left in between. Germline V gene sequence: CDR1 SQVTM, CDR2 ANQGSEA. This CDR3 has 12 residues. This chain's CDR3 is CSVEPGRETQYF. As DNA, the CDR3 is TGCAGCGTTGAACCAGGCCGGGAGACCCAGTACTTC.

For the CDR3, the DNA is TGCGCCAGCAGCCAAGGCAATCGGGAGACCCAGTACTTC. Translation gives CASSQGNRETQYF. This rearrangement joins TRBV4-1 to TRBJ2-5; D remains ambiguous. The V gene lost 1 base and the J gene lost 5 bases, with 8 bases spanning the gap. The CDR3 covers 13 residues. Looked up from germline, CDR1 is MGHRA and CDR2 is YSYEKL.

This clone turned up a few times. The J gene is TRBJ2-7, the V gene TRBV7-9; 7 bases fit TRBD1. The V gene's germline CDR1 is SEHNR and CDR2 FQNEAQ (reference sequence). The V segment lost 2 bases and the J segment 1 base; nucleotides outside the gene matches: 17. The CDR3 has 19 residues. CDR3 sequence reads: CASSLSPDLSPRGSYEQYF. The CDR3 nucleotides read TGTGCCAGCAGCTTAAGTCCGGATCTCTCTCCCAGGGGGTCCTACGAGCAGTACTTC.